This T cell receptor beta chain came from a study of Ad26.COV2.S vaccination and SARS-CoV-2 variants (dated by TCRdb to about 2021). Concerning the study at large: Donors in the vaccine arm were drawn from COV1001, a phase I-IIa trial of Ad26.COV2.S in healthy adults that was multicentre, randomized, double-blind and placebo-controlled. Ad26.COV2.S was administered intramuscularly at a dose of 5x10^10 or 1x10^11 viral particles, either as one shot or as two shots given 56 days apart. TCRbeta repertoire sequencing served as the tool for gauging how specific and how broad the SARS-CoV-2-reactive T cell receptors were following Ad26.COV2.S vaccination. The TCR-sequenced set comprised around 30 samples: roughly 19 Ad26.COV2.S vaccine recipients, 5 placebo recipients and 8 SARS-CoV-2 convalescent individuals. Trial participants were randomized into five groups of five: low-dose or high-dose Ad26.COV2.S given once or twice, or placebo on both occasions. Blinding of investigators to trial group allocation was maintained during experiments and outcome assessment. Summary of the overall study and its limitations: Higher spike-specific TCR breadth was observed in Ad26.COV2.S recipients than in placebo recipients (P = 0.0014). Vaccine and placebo recipients had similar non-spike TCR breadth, a finding consistent with the vaccine containing only spike. The study lacked the statistical power to compare responses across vaccine doses or regimens. Substantial breadth of spike-specific CD8+ and CD4+ T cell responses was reported after vaccination. The authors noted that total T cell responses may have been underestimated by the TCR breadth and depth analyses.

The treatment or condition tag for this specimen amounts to: about 20 received Ad26.COV2.S at low or high dose, single or two shots; 5 received placebo; per-sample allocation not given. Repertoires of vaccine and placebo recipients were sequenced from samples taken on day 63 after the first injection. In Cohort 1b, more than 20 adults aged 18-55 years were enrolled at a single site in Boston, USA, between 29 July and 7 August 2020. Ad26.COV2.S consisted of a replication-incompetent adenovirus type 26 vector by which a prefusion-stabilized SARS-CoV-2 spike protein from the original Wuhan strain was expressed. Remarks on this clone: This clone's antigen is unknown. Per-base qualities were not stored, and no clone one base away is much larger.

V has 4 bases trimmed and J has 7 bases trimmed; junction bases matching no gene number 8. From its cysteine to its phenylalanine, the CDR3 spans 14 amino acids. Only the CDR3 DNA stays, 42 bases, in frame from base 1. CDR1 and CDR2 were assigned from the germline V gene as SQVTM and ANQGSEA. TCRbeta CDR3 regions were sequenced with the immunoSEQ Assay. After extraction, genomic DNA underwent amplification by bias-controlled multiplex PCR, followed by high-throughput sequencing. In the source study's methods: To quantify the absolute abundance of every unique TCRbeta CDR3 region, sequences were collapsed and filtered. T cell fraction was estimated by normalization of TCRbeta template counts to usable DNA, with usable DNA being measured through amplification of reference genes present in all nucleated cells. Repertoire TCRs were annotated as SARS-CoV-2-specific by exact matching of V gene, CDR3 amino acid sequence and J gene to a known reactive TCR set. The reference SARS-CoV-2 TCR set came from MIRA and was filtered for enrichment in COVID-19-positive ImmuneCODE repertoires, removing public or cross-reactive TCRs. Using the MIRA antigens, annotated TCRs were further analysed by specific ORF or by position within an ORF. Depth was the summed frequency of annotated unique rearrangements, while breadth was defined as annotated unique rearrangements over total unique productive rearrangements. Two-sided Wilcoxon rank-sum tests were applied when comparing TCR breadth between groups. TCRdb's version of the immuneACCESS table is confined to in-frame rearrangements and falls short of the full clone set. An unresolved V gene accounts for under half of the shortfall where checked; the remainder is of unknown origin. V and J calls and clone size come straight from that table; D and trimming were deduced from the DNA. This sample lists under 250,000 clones; approximately 90% were detected once. Of the sample, roughly 3% is held by the ten largest clones.

The receptor was derived from a person aged 18 to 59 who received the Ad26.COV2.S COVID-19 vaccine or a placebo. The chain is made from TRBV29-1 and TRBJ2-1; 9 junctional bases match TRBD2. The sample consisted of peripheral blood, taken in a trial of Ad26.COV2.S vaccine versus placebo. The DNA is TGCAGCGTTGTACGTAGCGGGAGTTTGAATGAGCAGTTCTTC. This encodes CSVVRSGSLNEQFF.